The 25 T cell receptor beta chains in this list originate from one sample, sequenced in a study of monozygotic twins with inflammatory bowel disease. TCRdb reprocessed the 5' RACE reads and stores each CDR3 protein as one record, lacking DNA. Seen in this sample are a few hundred thousand distinct CDR3 sequences; the ten most common clones hold 1.6%. Sequenced: blood. The source is a human donor with ulcerative colitis or Crohn's disease, or a healthy co-twin of an affected twin (not recorded which).

The chain is built from TRBV6-5 and TRBJ1-1; the D gene TCRdb calls, TRBD1, cannot be checked with no DNA. The CDR3 covers 12 residues. CDR1 is MNHEY, CDR2 SVGAGI, per germline. The CDR3 reads CASTLPGAEAFF.

The rearrangement uses TRBV12-3 or TRBV12-4 and TRBJ2-1; TCRdb's D call, TRBD2, is unchecked because there is no DNA. The CDR3 length is 13 residues. Here the CDR3 reads CASSRHLANEQFF.

This chain links TRBV2 with TRBJ2-3; the D gene TCRdb calls, TRBD2, cannot be checked with no DNA. The CDR3 consists of 15 residues. Per the germline V gene, CDR1 is SNHLY and CDR2 is FYNNEI. The chain's CDR3 is CASTRDLLSTDTQYF.

The rearrangement joins TRBV7-2 to TRBJ1-4; the D gene TCRdb calls, TRBD1, cannot be checked with no DNA. Looked up from germline, CDR1 is SGHTA and CDR2 is FQGNSA. This CDR3 has 13 amino acids. The CDR3 region is CASTAQGVGKLFF.

The chain combines TRBV18 with TRBJ2-2; TCRdb selects TRBD1, and the lack of DNA leaves this call unchecked. This CDR3 spans 15 amino acids. The V gene's germline CDR1 is KGHSH and CDR2 LQKENI. CDR3: CASSPSTGSTGELFF.

This chain joins TRBV5-1 and TRBJ1-4; TCRdb proposes TRBD1, but this gene call is untestable without DNA. The CDR3 is made up of 13 amino acids. CDR1 SGHRS and CDR2 YFSETQ come from the germline V gene. CDR3 region: CASSLRGNEKLFF.

The chain uses TRBV21-1 and TRBJ2-7; the TCRdb call, TRBD2, lacks DNA for checking. TRBV21-1 is an annotated pseudogene. The CDR3 is 15 amino acids. CDR3: CASSEGACSSYEQYF.

This chain uses TRBV28 with TRBJ2-1; TCRdb selects TRBD1, and the lack of DNA leaves this call unchecked. The CDR3 loop spans 12 amino acids. Looked up from germline, CDR1 is MDHEN and CDR2 is SYDVKM. The CDR3: CASSPGLREQFF.

This chain joins TRBV29-1 and TRBJ2-5; as DNA is missing, the TRBD1 call by TCRdb cannot be tested. The CDR3 loop spans 14 amino acids. CDR1 is SQVTM and CDR2 is ANQGSEA in the germline V gene. This chain's CDR3 is CSGEGGTYQETQYF. Based on the CDR3 plus reference TRBV29-1 and TRBJ2-5, the full variable domain is SAVISQKPSRDICQRGTSLTIQCQVDSQVTMMFWYRQQPGQSLTLIATANQGSEATYESGFVIDKFPISRPNLTFSTLTVSNMSPEDSSIYLCSGEGGTYQETQYFGPGTRLLVL.

The chain employs TRBV7-3 and TRBJ2-3; TCRdb outputs TRBD2, but without DNA this stays unchecked. Germline lookup yields CDR1 SGHTA and CDR2 FQGTGA. This CDR3 comprises 13 residues. CDR3 sequence reads: CASSLREGDTQYF.

V gene TRBV29-1 combines with J gene TRBJ1-2. Germline CDR1 is SQVTM and CDR2 is ANQGSEA. The CDR3 is 14 amino acids. The CDR3 sequence: CSVEDGTTNYGYTF. The complete variable domain, with remaining parts taken from reference TRBV29-1 and TRBJ1-2, reads SAVISQKPSRDICQRGTSLTIQCQVDSQVTMMFWYRQQPGQSLTLIATANQGSEATYESGFVIDKFPISRPNLTFSTLTVSNMSPEDSSIYLCSVEDGTTNYGYTFGSGTRLTVV.

This chain joins TRBV12-3 or TRBV12-4 and TRBJ1-2. The CDR3 is 13 amino acids. CDR3: CASSYGGGYGYTF.

J is TRBJ1-1 and V is TRBV12-3 or TRBV12-4; TCRdb outputs TRBD1, but without DNA this stays unchecked. The CDR3 runs to 13 residues. Here the CDR3 reads CASSQQGAAEAFF.

The chain combines TRBV5-1 with TRBJ1-4; the D call of TRBD1 rests on TCRdb alone, since no DNA is present to check it. Germline V gene sequence: CDR1 SGHRS, CDR2 YFSETQ. The CDR3 consists of 17 residues. The CDR3 here is CASSFTYREATNEKLFF.

The CDR3 region is CASSWGTNSPLHF. The V and J genes are TRBV7-9 and TRBJ1-6; TCRdb returns TRBD1, unconfirmable since there is no DNA. Germline V CDR1 and CDR2: SEHNR, FQNEAQ (reference sequence). This CDR3 spans 13 amino acids.

V gene TRBV5-6 combines with J gene TRBJ2-1; TCRdb's D call, TRBD1, is unchecked because there is no DNA. Germline V gene lookup returns CDR1 SGHDT and CDR2 YYEEEE. CDR3 length: 16 residues. The CDR3 region is CVSSQGPTGAHNEQFF.

The chain is built from TRBV5-1 and TRBJ2-2. From germline, CDR1 is SGHRS and CDR2 YFSETQ. The CDR3 sequence is 13 residues long. The CDR3 spells CASSLMTAGELFF.

The chain recombines TRBV2 with TRBJ1-2; TCRdb designates TRBD1, a call that cannot be tested without DNA. The germline V gene encodes CDR1 SNHLY and CDR2 FYNNEI. CDR3 length: 12 residues. CDR3: CASRGTVYGYTF.

The J gene is TRBJ1-1, the V gene TRBV12-3 or TRBV12-4; TCRdb proposes TRBD1, but this gene call is untestable without DNA. The CDR3 length is 13 residues. The chain's CDR3 is CASSAGPNTEAFF.

V and J are TRBV2 and TRBJ2-4; TCRdb indicates TRBD1, and absent DNA this call remains unverified. From germline, CDR1 is SNHLY and CDR2 FYNNEI. This CDR3 is built from 11 residues. CDR3 loop: CASRTGNIQYF. Together with reference TRBV2 and TRBJ2-4, the CDR3 gives the full variable domain: EPEVTQTPSHQVTQMGQEVILRCVPISNHLYFYWYRQILGQKVEFLVSFYNNEISEKSEIFDDQFSVERPDGSNFTLKIRSTKLEDSAMYFCASRTGNIQYFGAGTRLSVL.

The chain has TRBV7-2 and TRBJ2-1. The CDR3 has 12 residues. Germline-derived CDR1 and CDR2 are SGHTA and FQGNSA. CDR3 in amino acids: CASSLIYNEQFF.

This rearrangement joins TRBV3-1 to TRBJ2-1; lacking DNA, the TRBD1 call made by TCRdb goes unchecked. CDR1 is LGHDT and CDR2 is YNNKEL in the germline V gene (reference sequence). The CDR3 extends over 16 amino acids. CDR3 amino acids: CASSPAGGSSYNEQFF.

The chain couples TRBV11-2 to TRBJ1-5; with no DNA, the TCRdb D assignment of TRBD1 cannot be verified. Germline values: CDR1 SGHAT, CDR2 FQNNGV. The CDR3 is 15 amino acids. CDR3: CASSRGGRGNQPQHF. Supplemented by reference TRBV11-2 and TRBJ1-5, the full variable domain reads EAGVAQSPRYKIIEKRQSVAFWCNPISGHATLYWYQQILGQGPKLLIQFQNNGVVDDSQLPKDRFSAERLKGVDSTLKIQPAKLEDSAVYLCASSRGGRGNQPQHFGDGTRLSIL.

The chain recombines TRBV5-1 with TRBJ2-5. Per the germline V gene, CDR1 is SGHRS and CDR2 is YFSETQ. The CDR3 spans 14 residues. The CDR3: CASRLARLGETQYF.

Here the CDR3 reads CASSSGTGFMAEAFF. This chain joins TRBV5-1 and TRBJ1-1; TCRdb gives TRBD1 as the D gene, but with no DNA this cannot be confirmed. CDR1 and CDR2 from the germline V gene are SGHRS and YFSETQ. The CDR3 loop spans 15 amino acids.